Listed here are 18 T cell receptor beta chains from one sample, sequenced in a study of T cell repertoires in cytomegalovirus infection. TCRdb ran MiXCR on the reads and lists one entry per CDR3 protein. The repertoire consists of about 920,000 distinct CDR3 sequences, with about a third occurring once and the leading ten covering about 14%. No antigen has been identified for these receptors. The sequenced sample was cultured CD8+ T cells from PBMCs, obtained from culture after CMV antigen stimulation. These receptors were obtained from a human donor in good health (CMV status not recorded). Some clones in this sample may be carry-over from other donors' samples.

The chain employs TRBV4-1 and TRBJ1-5; D is possibly TRBD1 (6 bases). Germline V gene sequence: CDR1 MGHRA, CDR2 YSYEKL. The CDR3 has 15 residues. The V gene lost 2 bases and the J gene lost 6 bases, with 14 bases spanning the gap. In nucleotides, the CDR3 is TGCGCCAGCAGCCAAAAGGACAGTCTCGGTCAGCCCCAGCATTTT. Encoded protein: CASSQKDSLGQPQHF.

There are many counts of this clonotype. The gene calls are TRBV7-8 and TRBJ2-1; possible D gene TRBD1, 5 bases. This CDR3 region has 16 residues. V lost 6 bases and J 3 bases, leaving 18 bases between the germline ends. Germline values: CDR1 SGHVS, CDR2 FQNEAQ. CDR3 region: CASRSPDKGYYNEQFF. CDR3 DNA: TGTGCCAGCAGATCTCCGGACAAGGGATACTACAATGAGCAGTTCTTC.

In this sample, this clonotype turned up many times. For the CDR3, the DNA is TGTGCCAGCAGTGAAGAGTGGGGCACCTACGAGCAGTACGTC. It specifies CASSEEWGTYEQYV. V is TRBV6-1 and J is TRBJ2-7; a weak D match, TRBD1 (5 bases). The CDR3 extends over 14 amino acids. Germline V gives CDR1 MNHNS, CDR2 SASEGT. V lost 1 base to trimming and J lost 2 bases, with 9 bases between them.

The chain links TRBV12-3 or TRBV12-4 to TRBJ1-3; maybe TRBD1 (5 bases). The CDR3 is 15 amino acids. V was clipped by 3 bases and J by 1 base, with 10 bases between them. The CDR3 is CASSLGRKSGNTIYF. The CDR3 nucleotides read TGTGCCAGCAGTTTGGGGCGGAAATCTGGAAACACCATATATTTT.

This clonotype was detected a few times. The V call is TRBV19, the J call TRBJ2-2; D perhaps matches TRBD2 (5 bases). The CDR3 has 15 residues. Germline V gives CDR1 LNHDA, CDR2 SQIVND (reference sequence). Trimming stripped 3 bases from V and 0 bases from J, with 8 bases between. CDR3 DNA sequence: TGTGCCAGTAGTATCGCGGGCTCGAACACCGGGGAGCTGTTTTTT. Amino acids: CASSIAGSNTGELFF.

The chain carries TRBV20-1 and TRBJ1-2; D possibly corresponds to TRBD1 (5 bases). This CDR3 spans 13 amino acids. V lost 6 bases and J 3 bases, leaving 14 bases between the germline ends. Germline V gene sequence: CDR1 DFQATT, CDR2 SNEGSKA (reference sequence). Here the CDR3 reads CSAEDRFYYGYTF. CDR3 DNA: TGCAGTGCCGAAGACAGATTCTACTATGGCTACACCTTC.

V gene TRBV6-4 combines with J gene TRBJ1-2; no reliable D call. Trimming stripped 8 bases from V and 4 bases from J, with 11 bases between. The CDR3 sequence is 12 residues long. In germline, CDR1 is MRHNA, CDR2 SNTAGT. CDR3 loop: CASWPYSYGYTF. The CDR3 DNA reads as TGTGCCAGCTGGCCGTACAGCTATGGCTACACCTTC.

Points on this clonotype: A read error is possible here, since a much larger clone lies one base away. V is TRBV12-3 or TRBV12-4 and J is TRBJ1-4; D might be TRBD1 (5 bases). The CDR3 is 12 residues long. The DNA for the CDR3 is TGTGCCAGTCGGGGGGATGGTGAAAAACTGCTTTTT. As protein: CASRGDGEKLLF.

In its sample, this clonotype was seen a few times. V gene TRBV5-1 combines with J gene TRBJ2-2, with D perhaps matching TRBD1 or TRBD2 (5 bases each). V lost 4 bases, J lost 0 bases, and 10 bases lay in between. The CDR3 contains 15 residues. The V gene's germline CDR1 is SGHRS and CDR2 YFSETQ. The chain's CDR3 is CASSDGTANTGELFF. CDR3 bases: TGCGCCAGCAGCGACGGGACGGCGAACACCGGGGAGCTGTTTTTT. The full variable domain, rest sourced from reference TRBV5-1 and TRBJ2-2, is KAGVTQTPRYLIKTRGQQVTLSCSPISGHRSVSWYQQTPGQGLQFLFEYFSETQRNKGNFPGRFSGRQFSNSRSEMNVSTLELGDSALYLCASSDGTANTGELFFGEGSRLTVL.

The rearrangement links TRBV6-1 to TRBJ2-5; D is unclear. Germline loops: CDR1 MNHNS, CDR2 SASEGT. The CDR3 contains 14 residues. The ends were cut back, 11 bases at V and 3 bases at J, with 19 bases in the middle. CDR3 loop: CALIGFYRKETQYF. The DNA for the CDR3 is TGTGCCCTGATAGGTTTCTACAGAAAAGAGACCCAGTACTTC.

In this sample, this clonotype turned up a few times. The V and J genes are TRBV15 and TRBJ2-5, with TRBD1 matching over 7 bases. Trimming removed 6 bases from V and 5 bases from J; junction bases left unmatched: 15. This CDR3 has 16 residues. CDR1 and CDR2 from the germline V gene are LNHNV and YYDKDF (reference sequence). The CDR3 bases are TGTGCCACCAGAAGTACGGGACAGCCCTTCGGGGAGACCCAGTACTTC. This sequence encodes CATRSTGQPFGETQYF.

The V and J genes are TRBV27 and TRBJ1-6; D remains unclear. V was cut by 3 bases and J by 5 bases, with 8 bases left in between. Germline V lookup: CDR1 MNHEY, CDR2 SMNVEV (reference sequence). The CDR3 covers 14 residues. The CDR3 sequence is CASSLASNNSPLHF. Written as DNA, the CDR3 is TGTGCCAGCAGTTTGGCTTCTAATAATTCACCCCTCCACTTT.

The gene calls are TRBV4-2 and TRBJ1-1; D not resolved. Trimming pared 0 bases from V and 4 bases from J, leaving 12 bases between. The CDR3 totals 15 residues. Germline V lookup: CDR1 LGHNA, CDR2 YNFKEQ. The CDR3 reads CASSQDRAGVTEAFF. The CDR3 coding sequence is TGTGCCAGCAGCCAAGATAGGGCCGGAGTCACTGAAGCTTTCTTT.

This clonotype was seen a few times. This chain links TRBV11-2 with TRBJ2-2; D gene ambiguous. CDR1 and CDR2 (germline): SGHAT, FQNNGV. This CDR3 has 14 amino acids. V lost 7 bases to trimming and J lost 3 bases, with 12 bases between them. The CDR3 DNA reads as TGTGCCAGCATCGACGACTGGTACACCGGGGAGCTGTTTTTT. This sequence encodes CASIDDWYTGELFF.

There are a few counts of this clonotype. The chain is built from TRBV27 and TRBJ1-5; D ambiguous. Trimming stripped 8 bases from V and 1 base from J, with 12 bases between. Per the germline V gene, CDR1 is MNHEY and CDR2 is SMNVEV (reference sequence). There are 14 residues in the CDR3. The CDR3 DNA is TGTGCCAGCCGACTAGGGAGGAGCAATCAGCCCCAGCATTTT. This gives the protein CASRLGRSNQPQHF.

This chain joins TRBV4-1 and TRBJ1-6; weak D call: TRBD1 (5 bases). Germline lookup yields CDR1 MGHRA and CDR2 YSYEKL. With 2 bases removed from V and 8 bases from J, the gap between germline ends came to 10 bases. The CDR3 loop spans 14 amino acids. CDR3 DNA sequence: TGCGCCAGCAGCCAAATTGGAGGGGATTCACCCCTCCACTTT. Translation: CASSQIGGDSPLHF.

Comment on this clonotype: At one of its ends the junction is not consistent with the germline gene, which may arise from a read error. This sequence joins TRBV19 and TRBJ2-1; D assignment may be TRBD1 or TRBD2 (5 bases each). Per the germline V gene, CDR1 is LNHDA and CDR2 is SQIVND (reference sequence). This CDR3 comprises 14 residues. The CDR3 DNA reads as TGTGTCAGTGAAGGCAGTGGGGTGAGGGGTGAGCAGTTCTTC. Translating gives CVSEGSGVRGEQFF.

This sequence joins TRBV27 and TRBJ2-5; TRBD1 agrees at 7 bases. Germline CDR1 MNHEY, CDR2 SMNVEV (reference sequence). With V trimmed by 5 bases and J by 1 base, 7 bases remained unmatched. The CDR3 runs 15 residues. The CDR3 DNA follows: TGTGCCAGCAGTCCCGACAGGGCTTCCCAAGAGACCCAGTACTTC. Its translation is CASSPDRASQETQYF.